This TCR beta chain stems from a study of metastatic and nonmetastatic thyroid tumors. Study background: Thyroid patients, malignant and benign, had repertoires compared across blood and tumor or nodule tissue.

Patients had received no treatment of any kind before thyroid surgery. TCRdb called clones again from the PCR reads with MiXCR. The sample carries about 14,000 clones, more than 20% recorded once. CDR1 and CDR2 (germline): SGHAT, FQNNGV. With V trimmed by 5 bases and J by 6 bases, 12 bases remained unmatched. The CDR3 runs 17 residues. This TCR came from a female donor with papillary thyroid cancer or a benign thyroid nodule (not recorded which). Some clones in this sample may be carry-over from other donors' samples. Sequences were obtained from blood. The chain links TRBV11-2 to TRBJ1-5, with 11 bases lining up with TRBD1. CDR3 region: CASSPRGQGARSQPQHF. The DNA of the CDR3 is TGTGCCAGCAGCCCCCGAGGACAGGGGGCGCGGAGTCAGCCCCAGCATTTT.